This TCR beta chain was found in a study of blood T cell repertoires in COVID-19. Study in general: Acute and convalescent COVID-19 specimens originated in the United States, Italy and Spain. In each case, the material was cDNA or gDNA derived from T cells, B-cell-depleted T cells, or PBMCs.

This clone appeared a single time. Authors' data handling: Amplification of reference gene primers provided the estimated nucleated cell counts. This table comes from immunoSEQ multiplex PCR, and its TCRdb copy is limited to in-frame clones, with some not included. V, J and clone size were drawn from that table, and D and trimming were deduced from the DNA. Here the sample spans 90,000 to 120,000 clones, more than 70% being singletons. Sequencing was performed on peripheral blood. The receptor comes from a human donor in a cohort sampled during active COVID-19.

This chain's CDR3 is CASSILGELFF. The CDR3 coding sequence is TGTGCCAGTAGTATCCTTGGGGAGCTGTTTTTT. The chain carries TRBV19 and TRBJ2-2; D remains ambiguous. The V and J ends lost 3 bases and 8 bases respectively, with 4 bases between them. Germline lookup yields CDR1 LNHDA and CDR2 SQIVND (reference sequence). This CDR3 comprises 11 residues.